This TCR beta chain emerged from a study of technical replicates of blood from a handful of donors. The CDR3 loop spans 12 amino acids. Trimming shortened V by 4 bases and J by 7 bases, and 11 bases separated the two germline ends. CDR1 and CDR2 (germline): SGHDT, YYEEEE. Sequenced by immunoSEQ multiplex PCR; TCRdb stores in-frame clones only, minus some. The sample lists roughly 60,000 clones; approximately 89% were seen once. Sample: PBMCs. V usage is TRBV5-6 and J usage is TRBJ1-2; D remains unclear. This receptor was taken from a human donor in good health. Some clones in this sample may be carry-over from other donors' samples. The CDR3: CASSLGGLGYTF. DNA of the CDR3: TGTGCCAGCAGCCTTGGCGGACTTGGCTACACCTTC.